The 16 T cell receptor beta chains presented below share a single source sample, sequenced in a study of blood T cells in healthy people across ages. Through a sample-barcoded 5' primer and a J-beta primer mix, a second PCR was run for about 6 to 12 cycles. TCRdb itself ran the 5' RACE reads through MiXCR, one entry per CDR3 protein. The table records more than 800,000 distinct CDR3 sequences, around 43% of them present only once. Source material: blood. Receptor source: a woman aged 60 to 75 in good health.

This clonotype has just a few counts. The chain links TRBV27 to TRBJ2-5; D unresolved. Germline CDR1 MNHEY, CDR2 SMNVEV (reference sequence). Trimming took off 6 bases at V and 4 bases at J, with 15 bases between the two ends. The CDR3 runs 14 residues. CDR3 in DNA: TGTGCCAGCAGACCCGAGAGCTTCGGAGAGACCCAGTACTTC. Its protein is CASRPESFGETQYF.

There are a few counts of this clonotype. This sequence joins TRBV2 and TRBJ2-2; TRBD2 agrees at 10 bases. With 11 bases clipped from V and 1 base from J, the junction kept 4 bases outside the gene matches. In germline, CDR1 is SNHLY, CDR2 FYNNEI. CDR3 length: 14 amino acids. The CDR3 DNA is TGTGCCGGGGGACTAGCGCGGAACACCGGGGAGCTGTTTTTT. Amino acids: CAGGLARNTGELFF.

This clonotype was detected a few times. The V gene is TRBV28, the J gene TRBJ2-2; 10 nucleotides line up with TRBD2. This CDR3 has 19 amino acids. Trimming cost V 3 bases and J 4 bases; bases outside gene matches: 14. Germline CDR1 MDHEN, CDR2 SYDVKM. For the CDR3, the DNA is TGTGCCAGCAGTTTCCAGGGGGCTAGCGGGAGAAGTGTCACCGGGGAGCTGTTTTTT. This gives the protein CASSFQGASGRSVTGELFF.

The chain recombines TRBV27 with TRBJ2-5; a possible D gene is TRBD1 (6 bases). Germline-derived CDR1 and CDR2 are MNHEY and SMNVEV (reference sequence). The CDR3 totals 18 residues. Trimming took off 2 bases at V and 1 base at J, with 20 bases between the two ends. The CDR3 sequence: CASSLSIRTGHLQETQYF. CDR3 nucleotides: TGTGCCAGCAGTTTAAGTATCAGGACGGGACACCTCCAAGAGACCCAGTACTTC.

The chain couples TRBV28 to TRBJ2-7, with D perhaps given as TRBD1 or TRBD2 (6 bases each). With 6 bases removed from V and 0 bases from J, the gap between germline ends came to 15 bases. The CDR3 covers 15 residues. CDR1 MDHEN and CDR2 SYDVKM come from the germline V gene. CDR3 sequence: CASSLRGESSYEQYF. DNA of the CDR3: TGTGCCAGCAGCCTAAGGGGGGAAAGCTCCTACGAGCAGTACTTC.

This chain joins TRBV6-1 and TRBJ2-3; 8 bases fit TRBD1. This CDR3 is built from 17 residues. Per germline, CDR1 MNHNS and CDR2 SASEGT. The junction had 14 bases not matched to a gene; V was cut back by 7 bases and J by 2 bases. CDR3 amino acids: CASTRQITDRVTDTQYF. The CDR3, as DNA: TGTGCCAGCACCCGACAAATAACGGACAGGGTCACAGATACGCAGTATTTT.

The chain recombines TRBV4-1 with TRBJ2-1, with D tentatively TRBD1 (6 bases). The tail of the sequence fits TRBJ2-7 better, so the J call may be wrong. From germline, CDR1 is MGHRA and CDR2 YSYEKL. CDR3 length: 13 amino acids. CDR3 sequence (DNA): TGCGCCAGCAGCCAGCACAGGGTCTCCGAGCAGTACTTC. As protein: CASSQHRVSEQYF.

The chain uses TRBV7-8 and TRBJ2-1; 7 nucleotides match TRBD1. The CDR3 runs to 14 residues. The germline CDR1 and CDR2 sequences are SGHVS and FQNEAQ. Germline trimming cut 1 base from V and 7 bases from J; bases unmatched to any gene: 4. This CDR3 is CASSLGDSLNEQFF. Written as DNA, the CDR3 is TGTGCCAGCAGCTTAGGGGACAGTTTGAATGAGCAGTTCTTC.

The rearrangement links TRBV10-3 to TRBJ2-7; 7 bases fit TRBD2. J lost 5 bases, V lost 4 bases, and 5 bases had no gene match. This CDR3 comprises 13 residues. CDR1 is ENHRY, CDR2 SYGVKD, per germline. The CDR3 protein is CAISVRGEHEQYF. The CDR3 bases are TGTGCCATCAGTGTTCGGGGGGAGCACGAGCAGTACTTC.

The table lists this clonotype with a few counts. The rearrangement uses TRBV9 and TRBJ1-1; TRBD1 might be the D (6 bases). V lost 4 bases and J 0 bases, leaving 13 bases between the germline ends. The CDR3 is made up of 15 amino acids. Per the germline V gene, CDR1 is SGDLS and CDR2 is YYNGEE. The CDR3 bases are TGTGCCAGCAGCCCCCAACAGGGCATGAACACTGAAGCTTTCTTT. This codes for CASSPQQGMNTEAFF.

The chain uses TRBV20-1 and TRBJ2-1, with 9 bases lining up with TRBD2. The CDR3 covers 15 residues. The V and J ends lost 3 bases and 5 bases, in that order; junction bases with no gene match: 8. From germline, CDR1 is DFQATT and CDR2 SNEGSKA (reference sequence). CDR3 in amino acids: CSASVLAGVNNEQFF. The CDR3 nucleotides are TGCAGTGCTAGTGTCTTAGCGGGAGTCAACAATGAGCAGTTCTTC.

The chain links TRBV2 to TRBJ2-3; 14 bases are a match to TRBD2. Trimming at V came to 4 bases and at J to 4 bases, leaving 4 bases not matched to a gene. This CDR3 comprises 16 residues. Germline lookup yields CDR1 SNHLY and CDR2 FYNNEI. CDR3 in amino acids: CASSGTGLAGADTQYF. CDR3 in DNA: TGTGCCAGCAGTGGTACGGGACTAGCGGGAGCAGATACGCAGTATTTT.

A few counts support this clonotype. The V gene is TRBV9, the J gene TRBJ2-1, with 8 nucleotides matching TRBD1. In germline, CDR1 is SGDLS, CDR2 YYNGEE. The CDR3 length is 14 residues. J lost 6 bases, V lost 1 base, and 3 bases had no gene match. The chain's CDR3 is CASSVLQGGNEQFF. For the CDR3, the DNA is TGTGCCAGCAGCGTATTACAGGGGGGCAATGAGCAGTTCTTC.

The rearrangement links TRBV7-2 to TRBJ2-5; D not resolved. Between the trimmed V and J ends, which lost 5 bases and 11 bases, there was a span of 18 bases. Germline CDR1 is SGHTA and CDR2 is FQGNSA. This CDR3 region has 13 residues. The CDR3 coding sequence is TGTGCCAGCAGCCTCAAAGGGATGCATGAGCAGTACTTC. Translated, it gives CASSLKGMHEQYF.

This clonotype was picked up many times. The chain is built from TRBV20-1 and TRBJ2-3, with 9 bases lining up with TRBD1. Germline V gene lookup returns CDR1 DFQATT and CDR2 SNEGSKA (reference sequence). V was pared by 1 base and J by 2 bases, with 1 base of the junction left unmatched. The CDR3 sequence is 14 residues long. This CDR3 reads CSARVQGATDTQYF. CDR3 bases: TGCAGTGCTAGAGTACAGGGGGCCACAGATACGCAGTATTTT.

V is TRBV9 and J is TRBJ1-2; D remains unclear. Germline-derived CDR1 and CDR2 are SGDLS and YYNGEE. The CDR3 extends over 13 amino acids. V dropped 2 bases and J dropped 5 bases, with 10 bases sitting between them. CDR3 region: CASSVNPGYGYTF. CDR3 nucleotide sequence: TGTGCCAGCAGCGTTAACCCGGGGTATGGCTACACCTTC.